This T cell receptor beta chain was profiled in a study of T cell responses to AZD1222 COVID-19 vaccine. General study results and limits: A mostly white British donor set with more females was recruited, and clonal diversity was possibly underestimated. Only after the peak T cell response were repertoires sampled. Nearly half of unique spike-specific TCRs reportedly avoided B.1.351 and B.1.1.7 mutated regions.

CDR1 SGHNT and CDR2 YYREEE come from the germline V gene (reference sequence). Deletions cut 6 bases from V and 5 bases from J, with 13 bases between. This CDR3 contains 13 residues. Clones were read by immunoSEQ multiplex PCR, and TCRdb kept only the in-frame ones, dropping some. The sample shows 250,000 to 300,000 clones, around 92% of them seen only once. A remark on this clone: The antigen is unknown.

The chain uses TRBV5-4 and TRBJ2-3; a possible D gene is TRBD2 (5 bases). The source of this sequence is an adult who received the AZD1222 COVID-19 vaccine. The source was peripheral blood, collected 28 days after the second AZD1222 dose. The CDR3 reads CASTLGSGDTQYF. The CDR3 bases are TGTGCCAGCACGCTTGGGAGTGGAGATACGCAGTATTTT.